Described below is a single TCR beta chain sequence and its context. The CDR3 consists of 15 residues. Germline assignment: CDR1 MNHNY and CDR2 SVGAGI (reference sequence). J was trimmed by 3 bases and V by 8 bases; bases with no gene match: 7. This sample was included in a study of cytomegalovirus exposure and HLA in healthy donors. The PCR employed 60 Vbeta primers together with 13 Jbeta primers. Generated by immunoSEQ multiplex PCR, the TCRdb table keeps only in-frame clones and is missing some. This table holds some 67,000 clones, approximately 71% found once. The material sequenced was PBMCs. This TCR derives from a man in his fifties or sixties in good health and CMV-seropositive. V gene TRBV6-6 combines with J gene TRBJ2-1, with 10 bases matching TRBD1. Here the CDR3 reads CASGGGQGFYNEQFF. The CDR3 nucleotides read TGTGCCAGCGGGGGGGGACAGGGGTTCTACAATGAGCAGTTCTTC.